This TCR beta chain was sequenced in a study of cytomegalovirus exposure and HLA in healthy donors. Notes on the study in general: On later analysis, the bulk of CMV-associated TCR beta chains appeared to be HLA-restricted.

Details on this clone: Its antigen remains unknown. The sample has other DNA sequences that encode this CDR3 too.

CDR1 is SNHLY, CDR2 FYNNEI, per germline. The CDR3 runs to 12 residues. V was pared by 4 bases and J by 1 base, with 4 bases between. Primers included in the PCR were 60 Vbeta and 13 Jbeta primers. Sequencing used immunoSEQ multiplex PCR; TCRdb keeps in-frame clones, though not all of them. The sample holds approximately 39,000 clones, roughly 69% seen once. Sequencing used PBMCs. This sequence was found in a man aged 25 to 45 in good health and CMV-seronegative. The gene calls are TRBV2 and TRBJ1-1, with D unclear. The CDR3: CASSAGNTEAFF. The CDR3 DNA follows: TGTGCCAGCAGTGCCGGGAACACTGAAGCTTTCTTT.